This T cell receptor (beta chain) was sequenced in a study of shared T cell receptors in the human thymus. Measured with immunoSEQ multiplex PCR; TCRdb has only the in-frame clones, and not every one. The repertoire holds about 380,000 clones, with 85% to 95% as singletons. With 7 bases removed from V and 6 bases from J, the gap between germline ends came to 12 bases. This CDR3 spans 13 amino acids. Germline CDR1 reads SGHNT; CDR2 reads YENEEA. The chain employs TRBV11-3 and TRBJ1-4; D not resolved. The specimen sequenced was thymocytes. The receptor's source is a human donor. The CDR3 region is CASTPAQDEKLFF. The DNA of the CDR3 is TGTGCCAGCACCCCAGCGCAGGATGAAAAACTGTTTTTT.